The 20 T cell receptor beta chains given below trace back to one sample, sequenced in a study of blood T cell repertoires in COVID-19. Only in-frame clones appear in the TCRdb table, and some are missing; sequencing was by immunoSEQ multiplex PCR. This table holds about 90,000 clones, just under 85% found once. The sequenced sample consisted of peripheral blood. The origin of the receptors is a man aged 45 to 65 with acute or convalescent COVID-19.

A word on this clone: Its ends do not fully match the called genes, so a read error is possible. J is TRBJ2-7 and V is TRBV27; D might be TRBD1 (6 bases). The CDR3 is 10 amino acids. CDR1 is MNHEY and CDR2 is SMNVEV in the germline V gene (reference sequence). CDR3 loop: CEGEFHEQYF. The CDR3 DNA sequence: TGCGAGGGGGAATTCCACGAGCAGTACTTC.

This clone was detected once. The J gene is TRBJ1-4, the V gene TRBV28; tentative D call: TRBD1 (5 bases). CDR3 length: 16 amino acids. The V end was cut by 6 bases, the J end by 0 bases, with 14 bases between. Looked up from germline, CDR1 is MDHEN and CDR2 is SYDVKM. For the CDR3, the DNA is TGTGCCAGCAGCCTTACAGGAGCTCCAACTAATGAAAAACTGTTTTTT. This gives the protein CASSLTGAPTNEKLFF.

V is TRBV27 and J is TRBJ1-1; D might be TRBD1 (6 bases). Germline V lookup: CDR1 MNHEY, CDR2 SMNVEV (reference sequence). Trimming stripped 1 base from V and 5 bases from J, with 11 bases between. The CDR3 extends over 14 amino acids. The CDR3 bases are TGTGCCAGCAGTTTATGGGCAGGGACAACTGAAGCTTTCTTT. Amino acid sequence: CASSLWAGTTEAFF.

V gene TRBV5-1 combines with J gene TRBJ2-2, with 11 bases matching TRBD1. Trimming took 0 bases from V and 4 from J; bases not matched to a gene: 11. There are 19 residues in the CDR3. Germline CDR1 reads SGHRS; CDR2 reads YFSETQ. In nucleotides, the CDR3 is TGCGCCAGCAGCTTGGTTCTTTTTCTGGGGACAGGGGGCACCGGGGAGCTGTTTTTT. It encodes CASSLVLFLGTGGTGELFF.

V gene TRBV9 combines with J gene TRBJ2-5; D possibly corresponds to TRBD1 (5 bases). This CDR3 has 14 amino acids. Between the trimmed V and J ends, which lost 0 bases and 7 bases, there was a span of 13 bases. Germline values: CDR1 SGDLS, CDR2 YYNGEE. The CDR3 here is CASSVGSQGGTQYF. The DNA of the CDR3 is TGTGCCAGCAGCGTAGGGAGCCAGGGTGGGACCCAGTACTTC.

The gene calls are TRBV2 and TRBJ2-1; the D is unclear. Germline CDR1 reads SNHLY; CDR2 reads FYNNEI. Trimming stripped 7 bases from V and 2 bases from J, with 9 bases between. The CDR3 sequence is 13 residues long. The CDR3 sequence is CASNRLTYNEQFF. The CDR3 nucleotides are TGTGCCAGCAACCGACTTACCTACAATGAGCAGTTCTTC. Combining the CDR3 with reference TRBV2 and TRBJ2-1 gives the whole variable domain EPEVTQTPSHQVTQMGQEVILRCVPISNHLYFYWYRQILGQKVEFLVSFYNNEISEKSEIFDDQFSVERPDGSNFTLKIRSTKLEDSAMYFCASNRLTYNEQFFGPGTRLTVL.

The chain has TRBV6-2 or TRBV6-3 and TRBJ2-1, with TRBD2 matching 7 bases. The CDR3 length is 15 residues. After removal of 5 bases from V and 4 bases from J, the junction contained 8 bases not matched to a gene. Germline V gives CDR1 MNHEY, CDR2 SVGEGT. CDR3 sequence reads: CASSAPRGGYNEQFF. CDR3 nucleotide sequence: TGTGCCAGCAGTGCCCCGCGCGGGGGATACAATGAGCAGTTCTTC.

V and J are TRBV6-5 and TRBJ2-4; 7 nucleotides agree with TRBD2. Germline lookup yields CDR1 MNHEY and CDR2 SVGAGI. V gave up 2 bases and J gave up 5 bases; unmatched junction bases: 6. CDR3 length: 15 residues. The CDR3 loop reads CASSYAVGGENIQYF. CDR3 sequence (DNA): TGTGCCAGCAGTTACGCCGTTGGGGGGGAAAACATTCAGTACTTC.

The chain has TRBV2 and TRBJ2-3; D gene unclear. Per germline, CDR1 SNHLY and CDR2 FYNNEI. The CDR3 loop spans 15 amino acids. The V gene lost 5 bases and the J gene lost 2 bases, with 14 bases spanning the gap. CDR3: CASSPLTGSTDTQYF. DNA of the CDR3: TGTGCCAGCAGTCCCTTGACTGGCTCCACAGATACGCAGTATTTT.

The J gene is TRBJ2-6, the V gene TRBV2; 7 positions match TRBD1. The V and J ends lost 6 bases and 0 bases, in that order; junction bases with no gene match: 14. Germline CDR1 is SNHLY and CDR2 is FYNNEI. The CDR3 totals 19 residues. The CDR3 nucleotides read TGTGCCAGCAGGGGGCCGGGACAGATTTCCCCCTCTGGGGCCAACGTCCTGACTTTC. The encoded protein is CASRGPGQISPSGANVLTF.

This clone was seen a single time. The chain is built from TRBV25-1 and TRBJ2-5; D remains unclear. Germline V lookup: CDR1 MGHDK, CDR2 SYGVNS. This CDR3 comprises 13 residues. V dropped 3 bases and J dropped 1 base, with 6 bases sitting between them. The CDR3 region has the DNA TGTGCCAGCAGTGACTACCTCCAAGAGACCCAGTACTTC. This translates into CASSDYLQETQYF. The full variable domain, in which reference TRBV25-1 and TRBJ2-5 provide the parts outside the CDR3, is EADIYQTPRYLVIGTGKKITLECSQTMGHDKMYWYQQDPGMELHLIHYSYGVNSTEKGDLSSESTVSRIRTEHFPLTLESARPSHTSQYLCASSDYLQETQYFGPGTRLLVL.

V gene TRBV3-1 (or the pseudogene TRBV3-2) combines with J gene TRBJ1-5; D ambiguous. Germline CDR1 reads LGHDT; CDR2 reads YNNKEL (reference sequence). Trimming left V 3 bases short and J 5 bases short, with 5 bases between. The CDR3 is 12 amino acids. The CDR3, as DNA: TGTGCCAGCAGCCAGGGCTATCAGCCCCAGCATTTT. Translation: CASSQGYQPQHF.

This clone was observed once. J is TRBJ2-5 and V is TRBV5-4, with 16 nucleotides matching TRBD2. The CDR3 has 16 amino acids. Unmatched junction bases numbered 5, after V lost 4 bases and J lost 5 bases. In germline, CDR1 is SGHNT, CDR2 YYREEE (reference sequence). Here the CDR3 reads CASSPGTSGGGETQYF. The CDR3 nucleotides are TGTGCCAGCAGCCCCGGGACTAGCGGGGGGGGTGAGACCCAGTACTTC.

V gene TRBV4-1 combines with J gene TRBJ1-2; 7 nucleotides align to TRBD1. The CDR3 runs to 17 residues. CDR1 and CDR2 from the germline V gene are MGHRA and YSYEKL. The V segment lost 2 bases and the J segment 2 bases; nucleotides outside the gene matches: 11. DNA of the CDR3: TGCGCCAGCAGCCAACATATATACTCACAGGGGAACTATGGCTACACCTTC. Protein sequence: CASSQHIYSQGNYGYTF.

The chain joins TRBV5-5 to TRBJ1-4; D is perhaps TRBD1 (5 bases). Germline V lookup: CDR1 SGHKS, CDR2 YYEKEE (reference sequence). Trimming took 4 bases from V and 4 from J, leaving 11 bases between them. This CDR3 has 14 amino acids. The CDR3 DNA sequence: TGTGCCAGCAGCCCGGGGGGATTTAATGAAAAACTGTTTTTT. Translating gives CASSPGGFNEKLFF.

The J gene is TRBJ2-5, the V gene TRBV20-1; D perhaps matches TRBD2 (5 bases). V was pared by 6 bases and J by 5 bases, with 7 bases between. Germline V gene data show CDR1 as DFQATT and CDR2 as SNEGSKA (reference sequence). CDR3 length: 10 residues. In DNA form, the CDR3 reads TGCAGTGCCAAGCGGGAGACCCAGTACTTC. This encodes CSAKRETQYF.

CDR3 loop: CASSESEATGQYF. In nucleotides, the CDR3 is TGCGCCAGCAGTGAGTCGGAGGCGACGGGGCAGTACTTC. V gene TRBV10-2 combines with J gene TRBJ2-7; D may be TRBD2 (5 bases). The CDR3 covers 13 residues. Germline-derived CDR1 and CDR2 are WSHSY and SAAADI. The V gene lost 0 bases and the J gene lost 9 bases, with 12 bases spanning the gap.

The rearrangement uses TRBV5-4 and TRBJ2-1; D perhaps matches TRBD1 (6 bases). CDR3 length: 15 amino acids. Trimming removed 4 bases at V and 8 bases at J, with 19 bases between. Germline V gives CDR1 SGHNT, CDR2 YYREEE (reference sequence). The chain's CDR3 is CASSPDSAQGYEQFF. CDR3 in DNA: TGTGCCAGCAGCCCAGATAGCGCCCAGGGGTATGAGCAGTTCTTC.

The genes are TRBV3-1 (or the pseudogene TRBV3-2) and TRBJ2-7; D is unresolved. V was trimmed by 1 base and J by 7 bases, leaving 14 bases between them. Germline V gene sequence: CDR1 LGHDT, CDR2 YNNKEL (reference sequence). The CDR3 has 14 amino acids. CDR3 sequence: CASSQALGPGEQYF. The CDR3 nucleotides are TGTGCCAGCAGCCAAGCATTAGGTCCCGGGGAGCAGTACTTC.

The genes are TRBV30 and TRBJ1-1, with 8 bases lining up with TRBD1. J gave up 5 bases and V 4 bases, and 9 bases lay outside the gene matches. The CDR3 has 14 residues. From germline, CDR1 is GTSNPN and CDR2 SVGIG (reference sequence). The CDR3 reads CAWNSGGGGTEAFF. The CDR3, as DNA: TGTGCCTGGAACTCAGGGGGCGGAGGGACTGAAGCTTTCTTT.